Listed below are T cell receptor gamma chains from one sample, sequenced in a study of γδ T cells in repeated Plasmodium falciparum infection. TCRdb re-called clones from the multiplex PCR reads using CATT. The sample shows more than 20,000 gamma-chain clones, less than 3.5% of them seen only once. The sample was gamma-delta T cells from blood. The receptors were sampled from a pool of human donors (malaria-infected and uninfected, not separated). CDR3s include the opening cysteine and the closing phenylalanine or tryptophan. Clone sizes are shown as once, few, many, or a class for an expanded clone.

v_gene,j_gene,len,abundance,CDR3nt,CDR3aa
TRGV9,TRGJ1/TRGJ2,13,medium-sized,TGTGCCTTGTGGGAGGAGTATTATTATAAGAAACTCTTT,CALWEEYYYKKLF
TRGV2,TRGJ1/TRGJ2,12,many,TGTGCCACCTGGAAAACCTATTATAAGAAACTCTTT,CATWKTYYKKLF
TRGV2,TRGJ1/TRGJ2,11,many,TGTGCCACCTGGGACGACCATAAGAAACTCTTT,CATWDDHKKLF
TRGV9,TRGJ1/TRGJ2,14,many,TGTGCCTTGTGGGAGGTGCCGGGTTATTATAAGAAACTCTTT,CALWEVPGYYKKLF
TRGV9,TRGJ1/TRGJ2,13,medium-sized,TGTGCCTTGTGGGAGTCGAATTATTATAAGAAACTCTTT,CALWESNYYKKLF
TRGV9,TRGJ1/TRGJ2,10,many,TGTGCCTTGGGTTATTATAAGAAACTCTTT,CALGYYKKLF
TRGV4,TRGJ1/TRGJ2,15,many,TGTGCCACCTGGGACGGGCCCCTGAGCTATTATAAGAAACTCTTT,CATWDGPLSYYKKLF
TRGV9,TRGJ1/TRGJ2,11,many,TGTGCCTTGTGGAGCCCTCCCCAGAAACTCTTT,CALWSPPQKLF
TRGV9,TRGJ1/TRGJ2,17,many,TGTGCCTTGTGGGAGATGGATACCACGGCCTATTATTATAAGAAACTCTTT,CALWEMDTTAYYYKKLF
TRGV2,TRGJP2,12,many,TGTGCCACCTGGGAGCGAGATTGGATCAAGACGTTT,CATWERDWIKTF
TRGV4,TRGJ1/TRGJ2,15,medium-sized,TGTGCCACCTGGGATGGGCACCCCTTTGGGGATAAGAAACTCTTT,CATWDGHPFGDKKLF
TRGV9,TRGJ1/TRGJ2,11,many,TGTGCCTTGTGTGTAGGGTACGAGAAACTCTTT,CALCVGYEKLF
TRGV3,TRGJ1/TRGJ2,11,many,TGTGCCACCTGGGAAGGATATAAGAAACTCTTT,CATWEGYKKLF
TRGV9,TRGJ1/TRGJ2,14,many,TGTGCCTTGTGGGAGGGGAATCTTTGTTATAAGAAACTCTTT,CALWEGNLCYKKLF
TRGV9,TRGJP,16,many,TGTGCCTTGTGGGGCACTCAAGAGTTGGGCAAAAAAATCAAGGTATTT,CALWGTQELGKKIKVF
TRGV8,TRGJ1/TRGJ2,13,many,TGTGCCACCTGGGTCCTGTCTTATTATAAGAAACTCTTT,CATWVLSYYKKLF
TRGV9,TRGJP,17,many,TGTGCCTTGTGGGAGGTCGAGCCCCAGTTGGGCAAAAAAATCAAGGTATTT,CALWEVEPQLGKKIKVF
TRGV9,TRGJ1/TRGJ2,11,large,TGTGCCTTGTGGGAGGATAAAAAGAAACTCTTT,CALWEDKKKLF
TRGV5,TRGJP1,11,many,TGTGCCACCTGGAAGTACTGGTTCAAGATATTT,CATWKYWFKIF
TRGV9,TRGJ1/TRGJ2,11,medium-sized,TGTGCCTTGTGGGAGGTGCGGGGGAAACTCTTT,CALWEVRGKLF
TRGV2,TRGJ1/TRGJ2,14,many,TGTGCCACCTGGGACGGGCGCAAGTATTATAAGAAACTCTTT,CATWDGRKYYKKLF
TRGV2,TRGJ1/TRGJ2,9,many,TGTGCCACCTCCCTAGGGAAACTCTTT,CATSLGKLF
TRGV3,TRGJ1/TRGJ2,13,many,TGTGCCACCTGGGACGCTGGTTATTATAAGAAACTCTTT,CATWDAGYYKKLF
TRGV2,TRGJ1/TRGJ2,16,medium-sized,TGTGCCACCTGGGACGGAATCCTTCCGAATTATTATAAGAAACTCTTT,CATWDGILPNYYKKLF
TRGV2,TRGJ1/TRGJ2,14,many,TGTGCCACCTGGGACGGGCCAAAGGGTTATAAGAAACTCTTT,CATWDGPKGYKKLF
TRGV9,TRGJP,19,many,TGTGCCTTGTGGGAGTGCTTTTTCGGTGAGGAGTTGGGCAAAAAAATCAAGGTATTT,CALWECFFGEELGKKIKVF
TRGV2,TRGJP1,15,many,TGTGCCACCTGGGACGGGCCTACCACTGGTTGGTTCAAGATATTT,CATWDGPTTGWFKIF
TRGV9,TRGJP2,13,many,TGTGCCTTGTGGGTGGAAATTGATTGGATCAAGACGTTT,CALWVEIDWIKTF
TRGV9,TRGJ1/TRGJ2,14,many,TGTGCCTTGTGGGAGGTGGTCCTTTATTATAAGAAACTCTTT,CALWEVVLYYKKLF
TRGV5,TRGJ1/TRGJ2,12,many,TGTGCCACCTGGTCAACTTATTATAAGAAACTCTTT,CATWSTYYKKLF
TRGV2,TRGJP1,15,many,TGTGCCACCTGGGACGGGCATCTGACTGGTTGGTTCAAGATATTT,CATWDGHLTGWFKIF
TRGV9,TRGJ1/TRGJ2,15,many,TGTGCCTTGTGGGAGGCTCCGAAGAATTATTATAAGAAACTCTTT,CALWEAPKNYYKKLF